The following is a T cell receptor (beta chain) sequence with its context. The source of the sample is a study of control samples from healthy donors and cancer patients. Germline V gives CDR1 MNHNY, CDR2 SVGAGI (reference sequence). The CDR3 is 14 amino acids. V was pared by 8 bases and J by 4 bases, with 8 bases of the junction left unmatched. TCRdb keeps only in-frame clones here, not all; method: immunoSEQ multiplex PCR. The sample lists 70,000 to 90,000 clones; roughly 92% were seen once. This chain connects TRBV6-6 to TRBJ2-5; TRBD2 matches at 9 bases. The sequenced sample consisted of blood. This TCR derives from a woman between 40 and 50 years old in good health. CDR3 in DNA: TGTGCCAGCGGGTCGGGGGGACTAGCAGAGACCCAGTACTTC. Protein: CASGSGGLAETQYF.